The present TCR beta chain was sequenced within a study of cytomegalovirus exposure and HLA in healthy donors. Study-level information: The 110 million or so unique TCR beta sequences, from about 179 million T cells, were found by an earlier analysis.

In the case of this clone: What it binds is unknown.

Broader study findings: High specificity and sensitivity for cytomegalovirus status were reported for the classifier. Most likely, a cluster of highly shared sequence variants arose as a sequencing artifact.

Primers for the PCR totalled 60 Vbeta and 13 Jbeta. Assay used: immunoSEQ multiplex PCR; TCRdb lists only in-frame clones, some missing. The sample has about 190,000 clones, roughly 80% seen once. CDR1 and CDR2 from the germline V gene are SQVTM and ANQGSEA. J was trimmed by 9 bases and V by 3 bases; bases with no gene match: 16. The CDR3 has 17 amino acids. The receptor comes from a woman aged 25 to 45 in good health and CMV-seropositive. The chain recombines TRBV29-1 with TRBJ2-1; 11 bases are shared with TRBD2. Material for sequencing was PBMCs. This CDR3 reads CSVDPLWTSGSASEQFF. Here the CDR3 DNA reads TGCAGCGTTGACCCCTTGTGGACTAGCGGGTCCGCTAGTGAGCAGTTCTTC.